The next 16 T cell receptor beta chains were all read from a single sample in a study of siplizumab effects on memory and regulatory T cells. Profiling relied on immunoSEQ multiplex PCR, and the TCRdb table lists in-frame clones only, not all of them. The data hold 85,000 to 130,000 clones, with about 92% observed a single time. The source material was Tregs sorted from blood. The source is a human donor in good health.

The chain joins TRBV19 to TRBJ2-1; no clear D. CDR3 size: 13 residues. The V and J ends lost 0 bases and 6 bases respectively, with 6 bases between them. Germline CDR1 and CDR2: LNHDA and SQIVND (reference sequence). CDR3 protein: CASSIDQPNEQFF. For the CDR3, the DNA is TGTGCCAGTAGTATAGATCAGCCCAATGAGCAGTTCTTC. The full variable domain, with the rest looked up from reference TRBV19 and TRBJ2-1, is DGGITQSPKYLFRKEGQNVTLSCEQNLNHDAMYWYRQDPGQGLRLIYYSQIVNDFQKGDIAEGYSVSREKKESFPLTVTSAQKNPTAFYLCASSIDQPNEQFFGPGTRLTVL.

This clone was seen at least ten times. For the CDR3, the DNA is TGCGCCAGCAGCTTGGTAGACGGGACAGACGAGCAGTACTTC. Amino acids: CASSLVDGTDEQYF. This chain connects TRBV5-1 to TRBJ2-7; 7 bases map to TRBD1. Germline V gene data show CDR1 as SGHRS and CDR2 as YFSETQ. This CDR3 region has 14 residues. V lost 0 bases, J lost 5 bases, and 5 bases stayed unmatched.

This clone was detected once. The chain links TRBV4-1 to TRBJ2-1; 9 nucleotides agree with TRBD2. The germline V gene encodes CDR1 MGHRA and CDR2 YSYEKL. This CDR3 is 19 amino acids long. The V segment lost 0 bases and the J segment 3 bases; nucleotides outside the gene matches: 12. CDR3: CASSQDPGGRAVIYNEQFF. CDR3 bases: TGCGCCAGCAGCCAAGATCCGGGCGGGAGGGCCGTCATCTACAATGAGCAGTTCTTC.

This clone was recorded once. This chain uses TRBV9 with TRBJ2-2; 8 bases align to TRBD2. With 4 bases clipped from V and 4 bases from J, the junction kept 12 bases outside the gene matches. Per germline, CDR1 SGDLS and CDR2 YYNGEE. This CDR3 has 17 amino acids. CDR3 nucleotides: TGTGCCAGCAGCCCGACCCTTAGAGCGGGAGTCACCGGGGAGCTGTTTTTT. Translation gives CASSPTLRAGVTGELFF. Complete variable domain (other parts from reference TRBV9 and TRBJ2-2): DSGVTQTPKHLITATGQRVTLRCSPRSGDLSVYWYQQSLDQGLQFLIQYYNGEERAKGNILERFSAQQFPDLHSELNLSSLELGDSALYFCASSPTLRAGVTGELFFGEGSRLTVL.

V gene TRBV2 combines with J gene TRBJ2-2; 9 nucleotides agree with TRBD2. Per germline, CDR1 SNHLY and CDR2 FYNNEI. CDR3 length: 15 amino acids. J gave up 3 bases and V 6 bases, and 5 bases lay outside the gene matches. The chain's CDR3 is CASRGGTSYTGELFF. CDR3 nucleotides: TGTGCCAGCAGAGGCGGGACTAGCTACACCGGGGAGCTGTTTTTT.

The chain recombines TRBV7-6 with TRBJ2-2; D is unclear. V lost 3 bases and J 6 bases, leaving 5 bases between the germline ends. Germline V lookup: CDR1 SGHVS, CDR2 FNYEAQ. The CDR3 runs to 12 residues. CDR3 nucleotides: TGTGCCAGCAGCTTTAGTGCCGGGGAGCTGTTTTTT. This codes for CASSFSAGELFF.

This clone showed up just once. This chain links TRBV7-3 with TRBJ2-3; D is ambiguous. The CDR3 covers 14 residues. CDR1 is SGHTA, CDR2 FQGTGA, per germline. V lost 5 bases to trimming and J lost 0 bases, with 9 bases between them. CDR3 region: CASSARLSTDTQYF. The CDR3 region has the DNA TGTGCCAGCAGCGCAAGACTGAGCACAGATACGCAGTATTTT.

The gene calls are TRBV7-6 and TRBJ2-3; TRBD1 might be the D (6 bases). CDR3 length equals 17 residues. V lost 4 bases, J lost 2 bases, and 19 bases lay in between. The V gene's germline CDR1 is SGHVS and CDR2 FNYEAQ. The CDR3: CASSSIPGQGHTDTQYF. The CDR3 DNA sequence: TGTGCCAGCAGCTCAATCCCGGGGCAGGGACACACAGATACGCAGTATTTT. Full variable domain (missing parts from reference TRBV7-6 and TRBJ2-3): GAGVSQSPRYKVTKRGQDVALRCDPISGHVSLYWYRQALGQGPEFLTYFNYEAQQDKSGLPNDRFSAERPEGSISTLTIQRTEQRDSAMYRCASSSIPGQGHTDTQYFGPGTRLTVL.

Only one count was recorded for this clone. V and J are TRBV11-3 and TRBJ2-2, with 12 bases matching TRBD2. This CDR3 has 15 amino acids. Germline CDR1 and CDR2: SGHNT and YENEEA. V lost 5 bases to trimming and J lost 7 bases; unmatched junction nucleotides: 5. CDR3 DNA sequence: TGTGCCAGCAGCCCACGGACTAGCGGGATCGGGGAGCTGTTTTTT. Translated, it gives CASSPRTSGIGELFF.

This clone is a singleton in its sample. The chain joins TRBV5-6 to TRBJ2-2; weak D call: TRBD1 (5 bases). Germline V gives CDR1 SGHDT, CDR2 YYEEEE. Trimming pared 0 bases from V and 5 bases from J, leaving 14 bases between. The CDR3 has 16 residues. The CDR3, as DNA: TGTGCCAGCAGCTTGGAGGGGCTTAGGCTGACCGGGGAGCTGTTTTTT. Translating it yields CASSLEGLRLTGELFF.

The rearrangement links TRBV27 to TRBJ2-7; 8 bases line up with TRBD2. J gave up 5 bases and V 3 bases, and 6 bases lay outside the gene matches. This CDR3 is 14 amino acids long. Germline values: CDR1 MNHEY, CDR2 SMNVEV (reference sequence). The chain's CDR3 is CASSFAGGGHEQYF. The CDR3 region has the DNA TGTGCCAGCAGTTTTGCCGGCGGGGGGCACGAGCAGTACTTC.

V usage is TRBV14 and J usage is TRBJ2-3; TRBD2 might be the D (5 bases). The length of the CDR3 is 13 residues. Germline CDR1 is SGHDN and CDR2 is FVKESK. V shed 10 bases and J shed 0 bases, with 11 bases lying between them. The CDR3 here is CANFGGSTDTQYF. The CDR3 DNA is TGTGCCAATTTTGGCGGGAGCACAGATACGCAGTATTTT.

The count of this clone is one. J is TRBJ2-1 and V is TRBV11-2; D is perhaps TRBD2 (5 bases). Germline V gene lookup returns CDR1 SGHAT and CDR2 FQNNGV. Trimming shortened V by 2 bases and J by 4 bases, and 9 bases separated the two germline ends. The CDR3 has 14 amino acids. Written as DNA, the CDR3 is TGTGCCAGCAGCTTACACCGAGGGTACAATGAGCAGTTCTTC. This sequence encodes CASSLHRGYNEQFF.

The V gene is TRBV6-6, the J gene TRBJ2-7, with 7 bases lining up with TRBD1. This CDR3 has 15 residues. V lost 6 bases to trimming and J lost 2 bases; unmatched junction nucleotides: 10. Germline V gene lookup returns CDR1 MNHNY and CDR2 SVGAGI (reference sequence). The CDR3 sequence is CASRPSGTATYEQYF. The CDR3 bases are TGTGCCAGCAGACCCTCCGGGACAGCGACCTACGAGCAGTACTTC.

This chain links TRBV28 with TRBJ2-1; 12 nucleotides align to TRBD2. V lost 3 bases, J lost 9 bases, and 6 bases stayed unmatched. Germline V gives CDR1 MDHEN, CDR2 SYDVKM. The CDR3 is made up of 15 amino acids. The CDR3 sequence is CASSFSGLAGPEQFF. CDR3 bases: TGTGCCAGCAGTTTTTCCGGACTAGCGGGGCCTGAGCAGTTCTTC.

V and J are TRBV20-1 and TRBJ1-2; D call uncertain. The germline V gene has CDR1 DFQATT and CDR2 SNEGSKA (reference sequence). The CDR3 spans 11 residues. With 2 bases removed from V and 8 bases from J, the gap between germline ends came to 9 bases. The CDR3 nucleotides read TGCAGTGCTAGAAATCGGGAGGGCTACACCTTC. Residues: CSARNREGYTF.